The present TCR beta chain was sequenced within a study of early T cells in non-severe SARS-CoV-2 infection. The CDR3 consists of 12 residues. V was trimmed by 6 bases and J by 0 bases, leaving 4 bases between them. This clonotype appeared many times. TCRdb reprocessed the 5' RACE reads via MiXCR and lists one record per CDR3 protein. The sample gives tens of thousands of distinct CDR3 sequences, about 4.8% of which show up once; roughly 5.3% is in the top ten. The TCR comes from an adult who was a healthcare worker with PCR-confirmed SARS-CoV-2 infection or an uninfected control (not recorded which). Sequencing was done on a sample of whole blood. The rearrangement uses TRBV12-3 or TRBV12-4 and TRBJ2-3; D gene unclear. The CDR3 region has the DNA TGTGCCAGCAGCACTAGCACAGATACGCAGTATTTT. Protein product: CASSTSTDTQYF.